This TCR beta chain emerged from a study of blood T cell repertoires in COVID-19. Study background: Samples came from the United States, Italy and Spain, spanning acute and convalescent COVID-19.

Between the trimmed V and J ends, which lost 3 bases and 6 bases, there was a span of 5 bases. The CDR3 length is 11 residues. Germline values: CDR1 SEHNR, CDR2 FQNEAQ (reference sequence). Assignments of participants to cohorts depended upon their own reported clinical history. Methods used by the authors: Nucleated cell counts were estimated from reference gene primer amplification. The protocol was immunoSEQ multiplex PCR, while the TCRdb copy is restricted to in-frame clones and leaves out a portion. That table gives V, J and clone size, and the DNA gave D and trimming. The table records 320,000 or so clones, around 90% of them present only once.

The TCR was taken from a man aged 25-45 years who had recovered from COVID-19. J is TRBJ1-2 and V is TRBV7-9; D call uncertain. The specimen sequenced was PBMCs or T cells enriched from blood (not recorded which). Here the CDR3 reads CASSFGHGYTF. In nucleotides, the CDR3 is TGTGCCAGCAGCTTTGGGCATGGCTACACCTTC.